A selection of T cell receptor beta chains follows, all from one sample in a study of beta chain features in type 1 diabetes. TCRdb keeps only in-frame clones here, not all; method: immunoSEQ multiplex PCR. The sample shows around 260,000 clones, approximately 25% of them seen only once. Sequences were obtained from naive CD4+ T cells from blood. The receptors here all came from a woman aged 30 to 39 with type 1 diabetes. The CDR3 runs from the conserved cysteine through the conserved F or W. D genes are given only for firm matches. Some rows mark clone size as missing; the rest say once, few, many or name a class of expanded clone.

j_gene: TRBJ1-2
abundance: NA
d_gene: NA
v_gene: TRBV19
CDR3aa: CASSILDRSGGYTF
CDR3nt: TGTGCCAGTAGTATACTCGACCGGAGCGGTGGCTACACCTTC

j_gene: TRBJ1-2
abundance: few
d_gene: TRBD1
v_gene: TRBV4-1
CDR3aa: CASRRDSLANYGYTF
CDR3nt: TGCGCCAGCAGGCGGGACAGCCTAGCTAACTATGGCTACACCTTC

j_gene: TRBJ2-2
abundance: NA
d_gene: NA
v_gene: TRBV4-1
CDR3aa: CASSQPRETLNTGELFF
CDR3nt: TGCGCCAGCAGCCAACCAAGGGAGACTCTAAACACCGGGGAGCTGTTTTTT

j_gene: TRBJ2-1
abundance: few
d_gene: TRBD1
v_gene: TRBV27
CDR3aa: CASSSQGARYNEQFF
CDR3nt: TGTGCCAGCAGTTCACAGGGGGCGCGATACAATGAGCAGTTCTTC

j_gene: TRBJ1-1
abundance: NA
d_gene: NA
v_gene: TRBV7-9
CDR3aa: CASSLDGGNTEAFF
CDR3nt: TGTGCCAGCAGCTTGGACGGAGGGAACACTGAAGCTTTCTTT

j_gene: TRBJ2-1
abundance: NA
d_gene: TRBD1
v_gene: TRBV2
CDR3aa: CASPTGGNEQFF
CDR3nt: TGTGCCAGCCCAACAGGGGGGAATGAGCAGTTCTTC

j_gene: TRBJ2-2
abundance: NA
d_gene: TRBD1
v_gene: TRBV28
CDR3aa: CASSYAGTGAGSNTGELFF
CDR3nt: TGTGCCAGCAGTTACGCCGGGACAGGGGCGGGCTCGAACACCGGGGAGCTGTTTTTT

j_gene: TRBJ2-3
abundance: few
d_gene: TRBD1
v_gene: TRBV29-1
CDR3aa: CSVEVGGIGTDTQYF
CDR3nt: TGCAGCGTTGAAGTAGGGGGCATAGGCACAGATACGCAGTATTTT

j_gene: TRBJ2-7
abundance: NA
d_gene: TRBD2
v_gene: TRBV28
CDR3aa: CASSLQGTSVEQYF
CDR3nt: TGTGCCAGCAGTTTACAAGGGACTAGCGTCGAGCAGTACTTC

j_gene: TRBJ2-5
abundance: NA
d_gene: TRBD1
v_gene: TRBV7-9
CDR3aa: CASSLGRTGQETQYF
CDR3nt: TGTGCCAGCAGCTTAGGTCGGACAGGGCAAGAGACCCAGTACTTC